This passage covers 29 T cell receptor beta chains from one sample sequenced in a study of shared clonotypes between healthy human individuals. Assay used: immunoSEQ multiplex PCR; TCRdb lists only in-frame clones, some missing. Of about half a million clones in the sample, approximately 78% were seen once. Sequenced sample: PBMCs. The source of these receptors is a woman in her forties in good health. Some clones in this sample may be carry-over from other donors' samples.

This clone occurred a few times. The CDR3, as DNA: TGTGCCAGCAGCGTAGTTGGTACCAGGGAGCGCAATCAGCCCCAGCATTTT. This translates into CASSVVGTRERNQPQHF. This chain joins TRBV9 and TRBJ1-5, with a weak D call TRBD1 (5 bases). Trimming shortened V by 0 bases and J by 2 bases, and 15 bases separated the two germline ends. Germline CDR1 is SGDLS and CDR2 is YYNGEE. The CDR3 covers 17 residues. The variable domain in full, completed from reference TRBV9 and TRBJ1-5, reads DSGVTQTPKHLITATGQRVTLRCSPRSGDLSVYWYQQSLDQGLQFLIQYYNGEERAKGNILERFSAQQFPDLHSELNLSSLELGDSALYFCASSVVGTRERNQPQHFGDGTRLSIL.

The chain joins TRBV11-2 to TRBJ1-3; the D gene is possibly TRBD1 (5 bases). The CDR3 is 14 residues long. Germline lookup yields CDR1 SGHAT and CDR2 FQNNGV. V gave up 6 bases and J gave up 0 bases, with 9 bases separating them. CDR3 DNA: TGTGCCAGCAGAACGGGGGGCTCTGGAAACACCATATATTTT. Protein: CASRTGGSGNTIYF.

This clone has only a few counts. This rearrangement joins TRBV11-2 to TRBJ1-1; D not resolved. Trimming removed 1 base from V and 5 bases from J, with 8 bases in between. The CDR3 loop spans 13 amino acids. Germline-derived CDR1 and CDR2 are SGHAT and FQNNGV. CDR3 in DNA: TGTGCCAGCAGCTTAGTCTTCGATACTGAAGCTTTCTTT. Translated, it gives CASSLVFDTEAFF.

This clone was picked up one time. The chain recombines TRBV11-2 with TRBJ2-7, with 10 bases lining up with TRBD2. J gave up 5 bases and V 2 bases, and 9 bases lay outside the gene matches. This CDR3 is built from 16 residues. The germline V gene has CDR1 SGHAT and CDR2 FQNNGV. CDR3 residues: CASSLNVGLAGDEQYF. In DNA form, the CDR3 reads TGTGCCAGCAGCTTAAATGTAGGGCTAGCGGGAGACGAGCAGTACTTC.

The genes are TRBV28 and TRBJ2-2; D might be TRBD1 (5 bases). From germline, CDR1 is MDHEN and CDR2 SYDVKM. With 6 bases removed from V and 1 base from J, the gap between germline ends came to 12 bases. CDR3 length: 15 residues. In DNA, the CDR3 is TGTGCCAGCAGCTTAAGGGGTGGGAACACCGGGGAGCTGTTTTTT. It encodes CASSLRGGNTGELFF.

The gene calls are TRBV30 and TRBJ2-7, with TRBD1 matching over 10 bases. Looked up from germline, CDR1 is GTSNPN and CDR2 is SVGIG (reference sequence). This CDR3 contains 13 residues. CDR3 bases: TGTGCTTGGGGTGGGACAGGGGACTACGAGCAGTACTTC. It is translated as CAWGGTGDYEQYF.

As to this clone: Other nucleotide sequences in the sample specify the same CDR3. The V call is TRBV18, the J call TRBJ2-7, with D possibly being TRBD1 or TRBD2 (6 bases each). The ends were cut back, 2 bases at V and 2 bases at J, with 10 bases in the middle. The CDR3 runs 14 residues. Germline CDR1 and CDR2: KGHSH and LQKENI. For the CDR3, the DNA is TGTGCCAGCTCACCATCGGGGGCAACCTACGAGCAGTACTTC. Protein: CASSPSGATYEQYF.

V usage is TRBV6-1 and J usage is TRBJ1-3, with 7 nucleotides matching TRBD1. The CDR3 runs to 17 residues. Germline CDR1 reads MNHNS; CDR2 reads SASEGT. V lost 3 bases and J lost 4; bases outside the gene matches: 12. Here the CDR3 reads CASSEGDLRGQGNTIYF. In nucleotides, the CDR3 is TGTGCCAGCAGTGAGGGGGATCTGAGGGGGCAGGGAAACACCATATATTTT.

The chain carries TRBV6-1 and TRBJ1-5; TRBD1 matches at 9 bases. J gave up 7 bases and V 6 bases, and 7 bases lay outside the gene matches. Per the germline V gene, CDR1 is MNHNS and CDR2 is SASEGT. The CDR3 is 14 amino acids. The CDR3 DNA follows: TGTGCCAGCAGGGATACAGGGGGCGGGCAGCCCCAGCATTTT. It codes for CASRDTGGGQPQHF.

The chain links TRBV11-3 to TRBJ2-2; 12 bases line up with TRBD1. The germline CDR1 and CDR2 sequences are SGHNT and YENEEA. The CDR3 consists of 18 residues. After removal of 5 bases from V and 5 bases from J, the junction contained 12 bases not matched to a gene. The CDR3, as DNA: TGTGCCAGCAGCCCCCTACCGGGACAGGGGGCGCGTACCGGGGAGCTGTTTTTT. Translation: CASSPLPGQGARTGELFF.

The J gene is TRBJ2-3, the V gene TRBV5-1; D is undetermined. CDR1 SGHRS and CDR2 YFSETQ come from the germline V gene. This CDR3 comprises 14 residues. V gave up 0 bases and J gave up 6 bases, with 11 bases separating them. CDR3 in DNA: TGCGCCAGCAGCTTGGACCCGTTAGTGGATACGCAGTATTTT. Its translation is CASSLDPLVDTQYF.

CDR3 sequence (DNA): TGTGCCAGCAGTAGGAGCGGGAGTGGGACCGGGGAGCTGTTTTTT. This sequence encodes CASSRSGSGTGELFF. The chain recombines TRBV2 with TRBJ2-2, with 8 bases matching TRBD2. V lost 5 bases to trimming and J lost 5 bases; unmatched junction nucleotides: 7. The V gene's germline CDR1 is SNHLY and CDR2 FYNNEI. CDR3 length equals 15 residues.

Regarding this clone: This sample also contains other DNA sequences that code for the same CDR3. The CDR3 nucleotides read TGTGCCAGTTCCGATCTCAGCCGCATGGAGCAGTACTTC. This sequence encodes CASSDLSRMEQYF. The chain recombines TRBV28 with TRBJ2-7; D gene uncertain. Germline values: CDR1 MDHEN, CDR2 SYDVKM. The V end was cut by 9 bases, the J end by 7 bases, with 19 bases between. This CDR3 comprises 13 residues.

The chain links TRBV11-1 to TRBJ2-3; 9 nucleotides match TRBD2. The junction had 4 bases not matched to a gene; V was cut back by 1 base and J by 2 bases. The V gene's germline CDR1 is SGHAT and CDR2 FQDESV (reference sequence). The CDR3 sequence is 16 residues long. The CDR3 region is CASSLDLAGLTDTQYF. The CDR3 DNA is TGTGCCAGCAGCTTAGACCTAGCGGGACTCACAGATACGCAGTATTTT.

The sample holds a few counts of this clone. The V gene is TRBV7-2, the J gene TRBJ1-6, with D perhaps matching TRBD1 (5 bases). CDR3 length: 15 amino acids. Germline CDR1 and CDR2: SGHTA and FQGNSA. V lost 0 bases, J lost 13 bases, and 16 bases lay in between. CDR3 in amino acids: CASSLAQGISSPLHF. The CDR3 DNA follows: TGTGCCAGCAGCTTAGCCCAGGGAATCAGCTCGCCCCTCCACTTT.

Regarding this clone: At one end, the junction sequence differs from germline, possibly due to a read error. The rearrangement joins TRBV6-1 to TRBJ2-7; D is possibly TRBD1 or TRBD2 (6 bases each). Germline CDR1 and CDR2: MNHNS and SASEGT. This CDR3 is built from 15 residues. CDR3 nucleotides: TGTGCCAGCAGTGAAGGGACGGGGGCGATCTGGTCAGCGCAGTTC. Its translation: CASSEGTGAIWSAQF.

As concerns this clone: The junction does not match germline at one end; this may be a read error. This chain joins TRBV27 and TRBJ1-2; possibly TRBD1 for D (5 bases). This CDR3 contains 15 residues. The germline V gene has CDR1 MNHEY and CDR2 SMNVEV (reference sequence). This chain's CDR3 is CASSISRDPYYGYTF. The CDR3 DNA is TGTGCCAGCAGTATATCCAGGGATCCTTACTATGGCTACACCTTC.

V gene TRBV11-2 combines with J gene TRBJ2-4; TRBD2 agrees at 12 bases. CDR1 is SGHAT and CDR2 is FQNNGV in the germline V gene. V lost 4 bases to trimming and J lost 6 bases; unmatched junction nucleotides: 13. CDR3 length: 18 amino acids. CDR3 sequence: CASSSTRLAGERRNIQYF. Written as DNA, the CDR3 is TGTGCCAGCAGCTCCACACGACTAGCGGGAGAACGAAGAAACATTCAGTACTTC.

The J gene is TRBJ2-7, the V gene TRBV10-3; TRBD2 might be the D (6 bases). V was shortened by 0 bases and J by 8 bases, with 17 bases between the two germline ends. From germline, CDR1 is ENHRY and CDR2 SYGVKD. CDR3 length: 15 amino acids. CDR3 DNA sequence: TGTGCCATCAGTGAGTCCACGGGGGTGGCTATCAAGCAGTACTTC. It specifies CAISESTGVAIKQYF.

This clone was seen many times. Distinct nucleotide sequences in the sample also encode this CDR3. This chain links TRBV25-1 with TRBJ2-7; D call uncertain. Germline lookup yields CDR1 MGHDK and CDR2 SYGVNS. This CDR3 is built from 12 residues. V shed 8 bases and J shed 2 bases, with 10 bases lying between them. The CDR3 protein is CASGTGTYEQYF. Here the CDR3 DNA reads TGTGCCAGCGGTACTGGAACCTACGAGCAGTACTTC.

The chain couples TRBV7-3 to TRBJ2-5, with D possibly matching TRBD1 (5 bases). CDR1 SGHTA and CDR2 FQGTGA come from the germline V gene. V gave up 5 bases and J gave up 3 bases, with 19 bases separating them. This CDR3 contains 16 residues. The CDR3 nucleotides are TGTGCCAGCAGCCCCCTACTTTCACAGGTGAAAGAGACCCAGTACTTC. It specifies CASSPLLSQVKETQYF.

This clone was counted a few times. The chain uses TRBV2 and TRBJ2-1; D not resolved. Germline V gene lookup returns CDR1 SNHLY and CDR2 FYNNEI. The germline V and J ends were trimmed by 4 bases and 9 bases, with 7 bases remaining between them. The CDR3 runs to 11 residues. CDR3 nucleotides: TGTGCCAGCAGTGCCGTTCTTGAGCAGTTCTTC. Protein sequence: CASSAVLEQFF. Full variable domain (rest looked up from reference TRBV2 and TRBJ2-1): EPEVTQTPSHQVTQMGQEVILRCVPISNHLYFYWYRQILGQKVEFLVSFYNNEISEKSEIFDDQFSVERPDGSNFTLKIRSTKLEDSAMYFCASSAVLEQFFGPGTRLTVL.

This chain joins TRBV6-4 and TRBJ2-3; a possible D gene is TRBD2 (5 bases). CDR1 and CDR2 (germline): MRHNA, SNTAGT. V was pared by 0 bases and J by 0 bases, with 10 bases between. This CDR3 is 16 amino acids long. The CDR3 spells CASSDSIDYSTDTQYF. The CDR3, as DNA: TGTGCCAGCAGTGACTCAATAGACTATAGCACAGATACGCAGTATTTT.

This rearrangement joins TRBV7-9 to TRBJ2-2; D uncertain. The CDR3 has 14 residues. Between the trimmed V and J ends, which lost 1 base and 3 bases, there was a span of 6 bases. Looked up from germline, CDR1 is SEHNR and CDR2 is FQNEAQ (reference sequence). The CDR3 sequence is CASSLGAYTGELFF. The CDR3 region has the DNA TGTGCCAGCAGCTTAGGGGCTTACACCGGGGAGCTGTTTTTT. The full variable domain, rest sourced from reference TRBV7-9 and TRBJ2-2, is DTGVSQNPRHKITKRGQNVTFRCDPISEHNRLYWYRQTLGQGPEFLTYFQNEAQLEKSRLLSDRFSAERPKGSFSTLEIQRTEQGDSAMYLCASSLGAYTGELFFGEGSRLTVL.

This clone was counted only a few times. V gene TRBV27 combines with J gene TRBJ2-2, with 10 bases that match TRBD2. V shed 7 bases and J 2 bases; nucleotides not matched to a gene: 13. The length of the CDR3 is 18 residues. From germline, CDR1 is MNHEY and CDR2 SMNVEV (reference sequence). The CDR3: CASILVLAGVYNTGELFF. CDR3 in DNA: TGTGCCAGCATCCTCGTTCTAGCGGGAGTTTATAACACCGGGGAGCTGTTTTTT.

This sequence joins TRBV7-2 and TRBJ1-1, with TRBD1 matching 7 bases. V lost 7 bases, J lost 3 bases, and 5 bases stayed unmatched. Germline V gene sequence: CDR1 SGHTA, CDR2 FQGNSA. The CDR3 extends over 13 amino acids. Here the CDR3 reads CASNHQGDTEAFF. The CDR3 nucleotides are TGTGCCAGCAACCACCAGGGGGACACTGAAGCTTTCTTT.

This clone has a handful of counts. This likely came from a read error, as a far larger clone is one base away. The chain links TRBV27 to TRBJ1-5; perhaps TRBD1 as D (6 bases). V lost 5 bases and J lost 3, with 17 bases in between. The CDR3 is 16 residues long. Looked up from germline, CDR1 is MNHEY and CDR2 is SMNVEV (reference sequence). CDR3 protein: CASSASSTGFNQPQHF. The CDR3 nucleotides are TGTGCCAGCAGTGCTTCTAGCACAGGGTTCAATCAGCCCCAGCATTTT.

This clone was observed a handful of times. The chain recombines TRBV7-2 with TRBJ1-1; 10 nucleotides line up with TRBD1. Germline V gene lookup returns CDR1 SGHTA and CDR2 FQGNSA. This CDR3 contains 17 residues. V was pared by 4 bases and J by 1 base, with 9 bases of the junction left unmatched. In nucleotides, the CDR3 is TGTGCCAGCAGCTCGGGACAGGGGATCTCCGGGAACACTGAAGCTTTCTTT. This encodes CASSSGQGISGNTEAFF.

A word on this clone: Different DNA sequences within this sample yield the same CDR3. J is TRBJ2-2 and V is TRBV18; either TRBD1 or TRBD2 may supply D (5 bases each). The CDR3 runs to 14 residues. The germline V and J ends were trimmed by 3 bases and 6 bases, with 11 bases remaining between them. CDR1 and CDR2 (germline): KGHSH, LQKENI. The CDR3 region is CASSPPGRSGELFF. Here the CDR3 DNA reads TGTGCCAGCTCACCCCCGGGGCGGTCCGGGGAGCTGTTTTTT.